This T cell receptor (beta chain) stems from a study of cytomegalovirus exposure and HLA in healthy donors. About the study: Samples from HLA-typed donors yielded around 79 million unique TCRs in an early data release.

Turning to this clone: Its antigen is still unknown.

Overall study findings and caveats: HLA alleles showed associations with fewer than 20,000 TCR beta sequences in a later analysis, at a 0.05 false discovery rate.

Germline V CDR1 and CDR2: SGHTS, YDEGEE. With V trimmed by 2 bases and J by 7 bases, 5 bases remained unmatched. CDR3 length equals 14 residues. The primer mix had 60 Vbeta and 13 Jbeta primers. Repertoires were generated with immunoSEQ multiplex PCR, while TCRdb's copy carries only in-frame clones and drops some. The data hold some 150,000 clones, with roughly 87% observed a single time. The sequencing sample was made of PBMCs. The receptor comes from a man aged 25-45 years in good health and CMV-seropositive. This chain uses TRBV5-8 with TRBJ1-1; TRBD1 agrees at 10 bases. CDR3 region: CASSLDRGRGEAFF. CDR3 coding DNA: TGTGCCAGCAGCTTAGACAGGGGGCGCGGTGAAGCTTTCTTT.